This T cell receptor (beta chain) was documented in a study of blood T cell repertoires in COVID-19. As for the study in general: Sites across the United States, Italy and Spain contributed samples from acute and convalescent COVID-19. In each case, the material was cDNA or gDNA derived from T cells, B-cell-depleted T cells, or PBMCs.

How the authors handled the data: Amplified reference gene primers provided the basis for estimating nucleated cell counts. TCRdb's copy holds only in-frame clones and misses some; the assay was immunoSEQ multiplex PCR. The D gene and trimming were derived from the DNA, and the V and J assignments and clone size from that table. The data hold about 120,000 clones, with approximately 84% observed a single time. V lost 3 bases and J 3 bases, leaving 4 bases between the germline ends. The CDR3 covers 11 residues. Germline loops: CDR1 SGHDT, CDR2 YYEEEE. The source is a man in his 70s with active or convalescent COVID-19. Sequencing input: peripheral blood. The rearrangement links TRBV5-6 to TRBJ2-7; the D is unclear. The CDR3 here is CASSSYYEQYF. The CDR3 DNA follows: TGTGCCAGCAGCTCCTACTACGAGCAGTACTTC. The full variable domain, rest sourced from reference TRBV5-6 and TRBJ2-7, is DAGVTQSPTHLIKTRGQQVTLRCSPKSGHDTVSWYQQALGQGPQFIFQYYEEEERQRGNFPDRFSGHQFPNYSSELNVNALLLGDSALYLCASSSYYEQYFGPGTRLTVT.